The clone carrying this T cell receptor beta chain has a single count. The antigen is unknown. This record belongs to a study of radiation and T cells in renal cell carcinoma. General observations from the study: In blood, top tumor clones expanded by 2 weeks, shrinking by 4.

V lost 7 bases and J lost 3, with 25 bases in between. The V gene's germline CDR1 is SEHNR and CDR2 FQNEAQ (reference sequence). The CDR3 runs 17 residues. The time point: blood 4 weeks post-SBRT, at nephrectomy. The treatment: 15 Gy SBRT to primary tumor, nephrectomy 4 weeks later. Nephrectomy followed 15 Gy stereotactic body radiation by 4 weeks. Radiation-treated patients gave blood at baseline, week 2 and week 4. The method was immunoSEQ multiplex PCR; TCRdb's version includes in-frame clones alone and lacks a portion of them. This table holds some 150,000 clones, approximately 86% found once. The sequenced sample was blood, obtained from a patient whose treatment included radiotherapy and nephrectomy. This receptor was identified in a woman between 50 and 59 years old with renal cell carcinoma. This chain links TRBV7-9 with TRBJ2-7, with D possibly matching TRBD2 (6 bases). CDR3 amino acids: CASTSEGTGVGSYEQYF. The CDR3 DNA sequence: TGTGCCAGCACCTCGGAGGGGACGGGGGTAGGCAGCTACGAGCAGTACTTC. Using reference TRBV7-9 and TRBJ2-7 for the parts outside the CDR3, the full variable domain is DTGVSQNPRHKITKRGQNVTFRCDPISEHNRLYWYRQTLGQGPEFLTYFQNEAQLEKSRLLSDRFSAERPKGSFSTLEIQRTEQGDSAMYLCASTSEGTGVGSYEQYFGPGTRLTVT.